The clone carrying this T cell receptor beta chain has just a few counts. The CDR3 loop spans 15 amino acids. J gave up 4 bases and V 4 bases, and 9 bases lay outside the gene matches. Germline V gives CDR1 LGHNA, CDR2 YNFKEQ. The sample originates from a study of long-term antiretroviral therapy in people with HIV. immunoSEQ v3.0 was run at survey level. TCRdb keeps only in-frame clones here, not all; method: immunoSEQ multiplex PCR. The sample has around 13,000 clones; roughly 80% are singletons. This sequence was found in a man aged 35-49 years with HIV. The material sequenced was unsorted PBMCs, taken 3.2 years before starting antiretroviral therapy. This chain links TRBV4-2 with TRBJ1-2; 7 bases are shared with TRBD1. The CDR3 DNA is TGTGCCAGCAGCCTGTCGACAGGGAGTGGCTATGGCTACACCTTC. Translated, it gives CASSLSTGSGYGYTF.